Listed here are 14 T cell receptor beta chains from one sample, sequenced in a study of cytomegalovirus exposure and HLA in healthy donors. The PCR employed 60 Vbeta primers together with 13 Jbeta primers. Assay used: immunoSEQ multiplex PCR; TCRdb lists only in-frame clones, some missing. This sample has roughly 120,000 clones, with more than 70% found just once. Input material: PBMCs. The receptor set was obtained from a human donor in good health.

The rearrangement joins TRBV9 to TRBJ1-1; TRBD1 matches at 7 bases. The CDR3 is 19 amino acids. The germline gives CDR1 SGDLS, CDR2 YYNGEE. The V segment lost 3 bases and the J segment 0 bases; nucleotides outside the gene matches: 17. The DNA for the CDR3 is TGTGCCAGCAGCGGAACGACAGGGTTGGGTCGGAGCATGAACACTGAAGCTTTCTTT. As protein: CASSGTTGLGRSMNTEAFF.

This sequence joins TRBV9 and TRBJ2-1, with 9 bases fitting TRBD2. From germline, CDR1 is SGDLS and CDR2 YYNGEE. The CDR3 extends over 15 amino acids. J was trimmed by 9 bases and V by 0 bases; bases with no gene match: 7. CDR3 loop: CASSVARPREGEQFF. In DNA, the CDR3 is TGTGCCAGCAGCGTAGCCCGCCCGCGGGAGGGTGAGCAGTTCTTC.

The CDR3 loop is CASTPSMGGGGSEKLFF. CDR3 DNA sequence: TGTGCCAGTACCCCATCCATGGGGGGGGGCGGTTCTGAAAAACTGTTTTTT. This chain joins TRBV19 and TRBJ1-4; maybe TRBD1 (6 bases). Germline V gene data show CDR1 as LNHDA and CDR2 as SQIVND (reference sequence). Trimming pared 7 bases from V and 7 bases from J, leaving 25 bases between. CDR3 length equals 17 residues.

The table lists this clone with a count of one. V usage is TRBV9 and J usage is TRBJ1-1; TRBD1 agrees at 8 bases. The CDR3 is 17 amino acids. With 0 bases clipped from V and 7 bases from J, the junction kept 14 bases outside the gene matches. Germline lookup yields CDR1 SGDLS and CDR2 YYNGEE. Here the CDR3 reads CASSVAAGGAGGVEAFF. The DNA for the CDR3 is TGTGCCAGCAGCGTAGCCGCGGGGGGGGCAGGGGGCGTTGAAGCTTTCTTT.

The rearrangement links TRBV7-9 to TRBJ2-3, with D hard to call. CDR3 size: 14 residues. The germline gives CDR1 SEHNR, CDR2 FQNEAQ (reference sequence). V was cut by 5 bases and J by 4 bases, with 13 bases left in between. The CDR3 bases are TGTGCCAGCAGCCCCCAAGACTCTGCAGATACGCAGTATTTT. It specifies CASSPQDSADTQYF.

The chain is built from TRBV19 and TRBJ2-1; 7 bases map to TRBD2. The CDR3 covers 12 residues. Unmatched junction bases numbered 4, after V lost 9 bases and J lost 5 bases. Germline CDR1 reads LNHDA; CDR2 reads SQIVND (reference sequence). The CDR3 reads CASGGRDNEQFF. The DNA of the CDR3 is TGTGCCAGCGGTGGGAGGGACAATGAGCAGTTCTTC.

The genes are TRBV4-2 and TRBJ2-7; D not resolved. CDR3 length equals 14 residues. Trimming pared 3 bases from V and 3 bases from J, leaving 12 bases between. Germline V CDR1 and CDR2: LGHNA, YNFKEQ. The CDR3: CASSQLRRSYEQYF. CDR3 nucleotides: TGTGCCAGCAGCCAGCTTCGCAGAAGCTACGAGCAGTACTTC.

This clone was counted once. The rearrangement joins TRBV6-1 to TRBJ2-5; D may be TRBD1 (6 bases). The V and J ends lost 2 bases and 5 bases respectively, with 15 bases between them. In germline, CDR1 is MNHNS, CDR2 SASEGT. CDR3 size: 15 residues. The CDR3 nucleotides are TGTGCCAGCAGTGAATATGGGGGCGAGTCGGAGACCCAGTACTTC. Translation: CASSEYGGESETQYF.

The rearrangement uses TRBV14 and TRBJ1-3, with D unresolved. The CDR3 length is 20 residues. Trimming removed 0 bases at V and 1 base at J, with 22 bases between. CDR1 and CDR2 from the germline V gene are SGHDN and FVKESK. Here the CDR3 DNA reads TGTGCCAGCAGCCAAGATGGGGAGTCGGTGTTCTCGTTTTCTGGAAACACCATATATTTT. Amino acids: CASSQDGESVFSFSGNTIYF.

The chain combines TRBV6-5 with TRBJ2-5, with TRBD1 matching 9 bases. The CDR3 sequence is 13 residues long. Trimming cost V 10 bases and J 5 bases; bases outside gene matches: 8. Germline lookup yields CDR1 MNHEY and CDR2 SVGAGI. In nucleotides, the CDR3 is TGTGCCACCGGACAGGGGTTGCGGGAGACCCAGTACTTC. Translating it yields CATGQGLRETQYF.

This clone appeared a single time. The CDR3 is CASSLEAGSEQYF. Written as DNA, the CDR3 is TGTGCCAGCAGCTTAGAAGCAGGGTCCGAGCAGTACTTC. This chain connects TRBV11-2 to TRBJ2-7; perhaps TRBD1 as D (5 bases). Germline CDR1 reads SGHAT; CDR2 reads FQNNGV. V dropped 0 bases and J dropped 6 bases, with 9 bases sitting between them. This CDR3 is 13 amino acids long.

This sequence joins TRBV27 and TRBJ2-7, with D possibly TRBD2 on 5 matching bases. CDR1 MNHEY and CDR2 SMNVEV come from the germline V gene (reference sequence). This CDR3 is 13 amino acids long. Trimming pared 8 bases from V and 0 bases from J, leaving 11 bases between. This chain's CDR3 is CASRERDSYEQYF. The DNA of the CDR3 is TGTGCCAGCCGTGAGAGGGACTCCTACGAGCAGTACTTC.

This clone has only one observation. V gene TRBV4-3 combines with J gene TRBJ2-5; no definite D call. The germline V gene has CDR1 LGHNA and CDR2 YSLEER. V was pared by 4 bases and J by 5 bases, with 14 bases between. The length of the CDR3 is 14 residues. DNA of the CDR3: TGCGCCAGCAGCCTGGTTGTTGGCTTGGAGACCCAGTACTTC. Residues: CASSLVVGLETQYF.

This sequence joins TRBV29-1 and TRBJ1-2; D uncertain. The CDR3 sequence is 15 residues long. With 3 bases removed from V and 6 bases from J, the gap between germline ends came to 20 bases. CDR1 SQVTM and CDR2 ANQGSEA come from the germline V gene. The CDR3 DNA sequence: TGCAGCGTTGACCCCCATCTGCGAGTTGGGCATGGCTACACCTTC. This translates into CSVDPHLRVGHGYTF.